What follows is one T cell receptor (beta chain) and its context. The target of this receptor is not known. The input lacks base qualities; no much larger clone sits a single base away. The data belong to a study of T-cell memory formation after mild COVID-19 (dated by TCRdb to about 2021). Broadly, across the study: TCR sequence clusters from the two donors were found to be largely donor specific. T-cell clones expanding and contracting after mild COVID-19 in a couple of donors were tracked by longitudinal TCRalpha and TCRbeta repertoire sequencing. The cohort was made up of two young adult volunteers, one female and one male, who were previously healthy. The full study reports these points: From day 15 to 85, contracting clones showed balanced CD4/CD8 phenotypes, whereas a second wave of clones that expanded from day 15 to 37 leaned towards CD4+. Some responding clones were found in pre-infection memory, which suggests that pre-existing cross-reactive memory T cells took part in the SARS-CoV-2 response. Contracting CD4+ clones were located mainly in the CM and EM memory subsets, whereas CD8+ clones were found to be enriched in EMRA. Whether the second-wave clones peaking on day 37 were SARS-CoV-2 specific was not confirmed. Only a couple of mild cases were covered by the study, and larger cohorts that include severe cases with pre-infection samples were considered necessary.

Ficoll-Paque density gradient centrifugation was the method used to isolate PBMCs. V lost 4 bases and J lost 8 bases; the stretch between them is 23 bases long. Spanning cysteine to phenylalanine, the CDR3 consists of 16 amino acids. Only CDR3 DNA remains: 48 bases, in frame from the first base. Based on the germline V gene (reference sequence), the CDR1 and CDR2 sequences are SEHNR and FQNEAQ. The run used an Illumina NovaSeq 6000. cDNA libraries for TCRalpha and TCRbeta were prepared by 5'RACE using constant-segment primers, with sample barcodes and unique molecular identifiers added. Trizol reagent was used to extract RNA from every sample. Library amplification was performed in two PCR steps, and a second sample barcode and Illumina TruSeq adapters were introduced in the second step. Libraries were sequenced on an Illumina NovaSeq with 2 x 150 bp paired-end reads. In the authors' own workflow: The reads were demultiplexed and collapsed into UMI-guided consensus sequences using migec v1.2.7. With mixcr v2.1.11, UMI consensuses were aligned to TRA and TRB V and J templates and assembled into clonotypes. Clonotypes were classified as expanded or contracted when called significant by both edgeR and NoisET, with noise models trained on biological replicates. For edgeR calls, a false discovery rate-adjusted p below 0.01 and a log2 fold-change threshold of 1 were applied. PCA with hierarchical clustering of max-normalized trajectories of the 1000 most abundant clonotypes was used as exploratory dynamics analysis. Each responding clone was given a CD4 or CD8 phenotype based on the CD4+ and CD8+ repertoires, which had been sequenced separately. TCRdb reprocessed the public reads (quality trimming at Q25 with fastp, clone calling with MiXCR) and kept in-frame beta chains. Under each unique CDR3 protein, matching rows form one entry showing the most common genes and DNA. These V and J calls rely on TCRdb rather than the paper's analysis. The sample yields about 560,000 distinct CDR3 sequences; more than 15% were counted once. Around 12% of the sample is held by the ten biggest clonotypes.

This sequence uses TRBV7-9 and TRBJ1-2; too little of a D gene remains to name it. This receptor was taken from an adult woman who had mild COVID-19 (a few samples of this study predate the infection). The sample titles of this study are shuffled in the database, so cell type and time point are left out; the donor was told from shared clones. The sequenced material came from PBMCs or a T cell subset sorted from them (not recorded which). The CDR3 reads CASSSRGSPEYGGYTF. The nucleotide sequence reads TGTGCCAGCAGCTCAAGAGGGAGTCCAGAGTATGGAGGCTACACCTTC.